These 20 T cell receptor beta chains originate from one sample sequenced in a study of blood T cells in healthy people across ages. It was with a sample-barcoded 5' primer and a J-beta primer mix that a second PCR of roughly 6 to 12 cycles was run. From the 5' RACE reads, TCRdb called clonotypes with MiXCR, one entry per CDR3 protein. Here the sample spans fewer than 900,000 distinct CDR3 sequences, approximately 39% being singletons. Material for sequencing was blood. The receptors were sampled from a woman aged 60-75 years in good health.

This rearrangement joins TRBV7-2 to TRBJ2-3, with TRBD2 as a possible D gene (5 bases). V lost 1 base, J lost 4 bases, and 12 bases lay in between. The CDR3 is made up of 15 amino acids. Germline CDR1 is SGHTA and CDR2 is FQGNSA. The DNA for the CDR3 is TGTGCCAGCAGCTTAGGGACGGGGATACCAGATACGCAGTATTTT. It yields the protein CASSLGTGIPDTQYF.

This clonotype was seen many times. V and J are TRBV7-9 and TRBJ2-7; D remains unclear. Germline values: CDR1 SEHNR, CDR2 FQNEAQ (reference sequence). V gave up 2 bases and J gave up 6 bases, with 8 bases separating them. The CDR3 runs to 12 residues. CDR3 DNA: TGTGCCAGCAGCTTAAAGGGTCCCGAGCAGTACTTC. Translating gives CASSLKGPEQYF.

This clonotype appeared a few times. The chain couples TRBV28 to TRBJ2-4; 8 bases map to TRBD2. The J call may be mistaken, given a closer DNA end match to TRBJ2-7. CDR3 length: 15 residues. The germline gives CDR1 MDHEN, CDR2 SYDVKM. The CDR3 region is CASSRPGGGNYEQYF. CDR3 DNA: TGTGCCAGCAGTCGCCCCGGGGGGGGTAACTACGAGCAGTACTTC.

DNA of the CDR3: TGTGCCAGCAGCCCCTCCAGGGGTGAAGCTTTCTTT. It translates to CASSPSRGEAFF. The rearrangement joins TRBV6-5 to TRBJ1-1, with TRBD1 as a possible D gene (6 bases). CDR3 length equals 12 residues. The germline V gene has CDR1 MNHEY and CDR2 SVGAGI. V was clipped by 6 bases and J by 7 bases, with 12 bases between them.

The gene calls are TRBV12-3 or TRBV12-4 and TRBJ1-5; 8 bases line up with TRBD1. This CDR3 has 14 amino acids. V dropped 3 bases and J dropped 7; count of bases not matched to a gene: 5. The CDR3 loop is CASSFQGAGQPQHF. CDR3 bases: TGTGCCAGCAGTTTTCAGGGGGCCGGGCAGCCCCAGCATTTT.

This clonotype was observed many times. The chain is built from TRBV12-3 or TRBV12-4 and TRBJ2-5; D ambiguous. Trimming removed 2 bases at V and 2 bases at J, with 6 bases between. The CDR3 is 13 amino acids. This CDR3 reads CASSLRDQETQYF. CDR3 in DNA: TGTGCCAGCAGTTTAAGGGATCAAGAGACCCAGTACTTC.

As for this clonotype: A junction end diverges from the germline sequence, so it may reflect a read error. The V call is TRBV27, the J call TRBJ2-5, with 8 bases that match TRBD2. This CDR3 has 16 amino acids. Germline-derived CDR1 and CDR2 are MNHEY and SMNVEV (reference sequence). In DNA form, the CDR3 reads TGTGCCAGCAGTTTTCAAGCGGGAGCGGTGCAAGGGACCCAGTACTTC. This translates into CASSFQAGAVQGTQYF.

For this clonotype: At one of its ends the junction is not consistent with the germline gene, which may arise from a read error. V and J are TRBV9 and TRBJ2-1; TRBD2 might be the D (7 bases). CDR3 length: 22 amino acids. CDR1 and CDR2 from the germline V gene are SGDLS and YYNGEE. The CDR3 region is CASSVDSVVVAGATERYNERFF. CDR3 DNA sequence: TGTGCCAGCAGCGTAGATTCTGTGGTAGTGGCGGGGGCCACGGAACGATACAATGAGCGGTTCTTC.

As for this clonotype: One end of the junction varies from germline; a read error may be responsible. The chain is built from TRBV6-6 and TRBJ2-4, with D perhaps TRBD2 (5 bases). This CDR3 is built from 14 residues. Germline V lookup: CDR1 MNHNY, CDR2 SVGAGI (reference sequence). In DNA, the CDR3 is TGTGCCGGCAGTTACCCAGCCAGGAACGGGGAGCAGTACTTC. Translation gives CAGSYPARNGEQYF.

This clonotype has at least ten counts. The chain links TRBV7-2 to TRBJ1-2; D might be TRBD1 (6 bases). The CDR3 sequence is 14 residues long. V gave up 4 bases and J gave up 4 bases, with 13 bases separating them. Germline V gene lookup returns CDR1 SGHTA and CDR2 FQGNSA. This chain's CDR3 is CASSSDRPLYGYTF. The DNA of the CDR3 is TGTGCCAGCAGCTCCGACAGGCCTCTCTATGGCTACACCTTC. The variable domain in full, with the rest retrieved from reference TRBV7-2 and TRBJ1-2, is GAGVSQSPSNKVTEKGKDVELRCDPISGHTALYWYRQSLGQGLEFLIYFQGNSAPDKSGLPSDRFSAERTGGSVSTLTIQRTQQEDSAVYLCASSSDRPLYGYTFGSGTRLTVV.

This clonotype was seen a handful of times. The chain couples TRBV6-6 to TRBJ2-1; TRBD2 matches 8 bases. After removal of 8 bases from V and 5 bases from J, the junction contained 14 bases not matched to a gene. CDR1 is MNHNY and CDR2 is SVGAGI in the germline V gene (reference sequence). The CDR3 is made up of 16 amino acids. In nucleotides, the CDR3 is TGTGCCAGCCGAAAAAGCGTGCGGGAGGAGGACAATGAGCAGTTCTTC. Translation: CASRKSVREEDNEQFF.

The V call is TRBV6-5, the J call TRBJ1-5; no clear D gene. CDR1 and CDR2 from the germline V gene are MNHEY and SVGAGI. The CDR3 extends over 13 amino acids. V dropped 5 bases and J dropped 5 bases, with 10 bases sitting between them. The CDR3 sequence is CASSDYRDQPQHF. The CDR3 coding sequence is TGTGCCAGCAGTGACTATAGGGATCAGCCCCAGCATTTT.

The chain recombines TRBV12-3 or TRBV12-4 with TRBJ1-2; D is perhaps TRBD1 (5 bases). The CDR3 spans 12 residues. Trimming cost V 8 bases and J 0 bases, with 7 bases left between them. The CDR3 DNA reads as TGTGCCAGCCGGGACTCTAACTATGGCTACACCTTC. Protein sequence: CASRDSNYGYTF.

This chain joins TRBV15 and TRBJ2-1, with 8 bases identical to TRBD2. Per germline, CDR1 LNHNV and CDR2 YYDKDF (reference sequence). The CDR3 consists of 17 residues. The J segment lost 2 bases and the V segment lost 4 bases, leaving 10 bases of the junction unmatched. The CDR3: CATSTTAGEAAYNEQFF. The CDR3 bases are TGTGCCACCAGCACTACAGCGGGAGAAGCAGCCTACAATGAGCAGTTCTTC.

This sequence joins TRBV28 and TRBJ2-1; no firm D call. CDR1 MDHEN and CDR2 SYDVKM come from the germline V gene. This CDR3 region has 16 residues. Trimming pared 8 bases from V and 4 bases from J, leaving 21 bases between. Written as DNA, the CDR3 is TGTGCCAGCCCTCCGTCCTCCTCTAGGCCTTACAATGAGCAGTTCTTC. This sequence encodes CASPPSSSRPYNEQFF. Drawing the rest from reference TRBV28 and TRBJ2-1, the complete variable domain is DVKVTQSSRYLVKRTGEKVFLECVQDMDHENMFWYRQDPGLGLRLIYFSYDVKMKEKGDIPEGYSVSREKKERFSLILESASTNQTSMYLCASPPSSSRPYNEQFFGPGTRLTVL.

The chain uses TRBV27 and TRBJ2-3; possibly TRBD2 for D (7 bases). V lost 5 bases, J lost 4 bases, and 19 bases lay in between. In germline, CDR1 is MNHEY, CDR2 SMNVEV (reference sequence). The CDR3 has 16 residues. The CDR3 loop is CASSLWGGADADTQYF. CDR3 nucleotides: TGTGCCAGCAGTCTATGGGGGGGGGCAGATGCAGATACGCAGTATTTT.

The genes are TRBV27 and TRBJ2-3; 11 nucleotides match TRBD2. Germline loops: CDR1 MNHEY, CDR2 SMNVEV (reference sequence). The CDR3 is made up of 15 amino acids. The trim removed 3 bases at V and 4 bases at J, leaving 3 bases unmatched. CDR3 sequence reads: CASSFTSGGSDTQYF. The CDR3 nucleotides are TGTGCCAGCAGTTTTACTAGCGGGGGATCAGATACGCAGTATTTT.

This clonotype occurred once. The J gene is TRBJ2-1, the V gene TRBV9; either TRBD1 or TRBD2 may fit D (5 bases each). Between the trimmed V and J ends, which lost 0 bases and 9 bases, there was a span of 13 bases. The length of the CDR3 is 14 residues. Per germline, CDR1 SGDLS and CDR2 YYNGEE. The CDR3 DNA follows: TGTGCCAGCAGCGTAGGGGGGTACGCTGGTGAGCAGTTCTTC. This encodes CASSVGGYAGEQFF.

The rearrangement uses TRBV6-2 or TRBV6-3 and TRBJ2-3; D remains ambiguous. Per the germline V gene, CDR1 is MNHEY and CDR2 is SVGEGT. This CDR3 is 13 amino acids long. V lost 0 bases, J lost 9 bases, and 10 bases lay in between. The DNA of the CDR3 is TGTGCCAGCAGTTACTCGTTATCATCAACGCAGTATTTT. Its protein is CASSYSLSSTQYF.

This clonotype was seen many times. The J gene is TRBJ2-3, the V gene TRBV20-1; 10 nucleotides agree with TRBD2. CDR1 and CDR2 (germline): DFQATT, SNEGSKA (reference sequence). The J segment lost 7 bases and the V segment lost 5 bases, leaving 12 bases of the junction unmatched. The CDR3 spans 15 residues. Written as DNA, the CDR3 is TGCAGTGCTGATGCCCTCCAGCGGGGGGGTAATACGCAGTATTTT. Translated: CSADALQRGGNTQYF.